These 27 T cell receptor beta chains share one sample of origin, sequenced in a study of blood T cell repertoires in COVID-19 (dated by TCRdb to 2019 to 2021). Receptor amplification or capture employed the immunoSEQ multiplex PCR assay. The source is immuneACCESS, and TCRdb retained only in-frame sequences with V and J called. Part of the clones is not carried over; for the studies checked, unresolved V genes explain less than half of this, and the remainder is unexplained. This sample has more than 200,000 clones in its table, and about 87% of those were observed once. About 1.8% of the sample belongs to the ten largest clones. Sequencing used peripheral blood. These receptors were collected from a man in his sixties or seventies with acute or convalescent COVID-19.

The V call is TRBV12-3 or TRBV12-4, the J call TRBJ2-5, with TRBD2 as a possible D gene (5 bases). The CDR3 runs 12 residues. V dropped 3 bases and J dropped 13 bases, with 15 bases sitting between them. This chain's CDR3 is CASSLTPEDRYF. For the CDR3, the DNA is TGTGCCAGCAGTTTGACGCCGGAGGATCGGTACTTC.

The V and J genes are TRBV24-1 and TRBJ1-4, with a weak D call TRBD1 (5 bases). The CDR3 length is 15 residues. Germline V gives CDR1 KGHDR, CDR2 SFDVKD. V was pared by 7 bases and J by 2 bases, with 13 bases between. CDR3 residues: CATSPGGSTNEKLFF. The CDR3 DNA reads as TGTGCCACCAGCCCCGGGGGGTCGACTAATGAAAAACTGTTTTTT.

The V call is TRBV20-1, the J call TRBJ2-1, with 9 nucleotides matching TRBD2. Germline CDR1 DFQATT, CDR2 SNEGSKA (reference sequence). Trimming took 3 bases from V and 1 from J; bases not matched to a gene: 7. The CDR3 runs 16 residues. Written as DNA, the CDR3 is TGCAGTGCTAGTCTGGCGGGAGGGCCTTCCTACAATGAGCAGTTCTTC. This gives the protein CSASLAGGPSYNEQFF.

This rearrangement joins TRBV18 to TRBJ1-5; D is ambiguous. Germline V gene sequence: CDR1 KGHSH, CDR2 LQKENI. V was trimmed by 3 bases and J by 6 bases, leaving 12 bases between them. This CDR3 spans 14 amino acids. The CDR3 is CASSPSVGAQPQHF. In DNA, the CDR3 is TGTGCCAGCTCACCTAGCGTAGGTGCTCAGCCCCAGCATTTT.

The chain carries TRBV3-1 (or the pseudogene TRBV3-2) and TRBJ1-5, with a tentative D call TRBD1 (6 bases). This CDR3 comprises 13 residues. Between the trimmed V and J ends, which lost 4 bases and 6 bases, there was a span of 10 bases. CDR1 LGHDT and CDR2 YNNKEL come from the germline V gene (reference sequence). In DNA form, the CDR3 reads TGTGCCAGCAGCCGGGACACCGGTCAGCCCCAGCATTTT. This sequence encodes CASSRDTGQPQHF.

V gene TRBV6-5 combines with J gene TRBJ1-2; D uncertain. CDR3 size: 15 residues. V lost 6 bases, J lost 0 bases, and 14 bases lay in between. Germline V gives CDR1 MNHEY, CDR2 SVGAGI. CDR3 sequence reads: CASSSPQKANYGYTF. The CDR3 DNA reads TGTGCCAGCAGCTCACCACAGAAAGCTAACTATGGCTACACCTTC.

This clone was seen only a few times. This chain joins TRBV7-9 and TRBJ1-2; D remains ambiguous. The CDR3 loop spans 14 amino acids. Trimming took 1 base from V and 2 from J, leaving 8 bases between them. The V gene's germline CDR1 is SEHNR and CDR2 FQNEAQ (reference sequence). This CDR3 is CASSLVDGNYGYTF. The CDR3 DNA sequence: TGTGCCAGCAGCTTAGTAGACGGGAACTATGGCTACACCTTC.

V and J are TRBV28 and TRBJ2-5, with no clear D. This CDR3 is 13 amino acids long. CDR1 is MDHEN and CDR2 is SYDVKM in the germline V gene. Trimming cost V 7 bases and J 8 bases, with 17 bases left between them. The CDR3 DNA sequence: TGTGCCAGCACCCGGTCTATAAGTCCCACCCAGTACTTC. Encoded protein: CASTRSISPTQYF.

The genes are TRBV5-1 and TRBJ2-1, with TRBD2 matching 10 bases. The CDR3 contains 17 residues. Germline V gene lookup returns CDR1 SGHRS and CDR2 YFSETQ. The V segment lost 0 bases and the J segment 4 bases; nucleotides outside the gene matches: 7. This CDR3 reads CASSLGGTSAFYNEQFF. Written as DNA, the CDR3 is TGCGCCAGCAGCTTGGGAGGGACTAGCGCGTTTTACAATGAGCAGTTCTTC.

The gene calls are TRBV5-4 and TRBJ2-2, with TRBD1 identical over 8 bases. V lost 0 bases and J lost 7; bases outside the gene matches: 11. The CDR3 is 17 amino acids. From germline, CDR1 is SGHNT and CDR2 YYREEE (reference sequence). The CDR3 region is CASSLALGQGADGELFF. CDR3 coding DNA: TGTGCCAGCAGCTTGGCCCTCGGTCAGGGGGCCGACGGGGAGCTGTTTTTT. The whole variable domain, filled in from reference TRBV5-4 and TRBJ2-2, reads ETGVTQSPTHLIKTRGQQVTLRCSSQSGHNTVSWYQQALGQGPQFIFQYYREEENGRGNFPPRFSGLQFPNYSSELNVNALELDDSALYLCASSLALGQGADGELFFGEGSRLTVL.

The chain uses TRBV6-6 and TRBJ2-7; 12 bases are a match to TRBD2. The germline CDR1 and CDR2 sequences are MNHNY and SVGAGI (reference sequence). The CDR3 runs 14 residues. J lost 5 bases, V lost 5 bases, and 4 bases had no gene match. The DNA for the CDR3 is TGTGCCAGCAGTCGTGGACTAGCGGGACACGAGCAGTACTTC. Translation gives CASSRGLAGHEQYF.

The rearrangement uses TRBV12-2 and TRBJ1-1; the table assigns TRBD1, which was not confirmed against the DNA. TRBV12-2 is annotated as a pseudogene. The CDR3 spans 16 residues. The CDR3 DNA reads TGTGCAAGTCGCTTGGACGGACAAAATTGGAACACTGAAGCTTTCTTT. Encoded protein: CASRLDGQNWNTEAFF.

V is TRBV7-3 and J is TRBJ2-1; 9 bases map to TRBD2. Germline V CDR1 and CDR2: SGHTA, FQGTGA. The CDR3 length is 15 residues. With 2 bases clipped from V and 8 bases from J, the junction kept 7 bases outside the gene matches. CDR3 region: CASSLAGGPKDEQFF. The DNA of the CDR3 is TGTGCCAGCAGCTTAGCGGGAGGGCCTAAAGATGAGCAGTTCTTC.

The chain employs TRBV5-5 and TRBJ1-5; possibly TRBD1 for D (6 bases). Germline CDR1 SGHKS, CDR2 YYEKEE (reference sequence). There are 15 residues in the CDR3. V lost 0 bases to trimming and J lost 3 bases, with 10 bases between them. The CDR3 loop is CASSLAGAFNQPQHF. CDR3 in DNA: TGTGCCAGCAGCTTGGCAGGGGCCTTCAATCAGCCCCAGCATTTT.

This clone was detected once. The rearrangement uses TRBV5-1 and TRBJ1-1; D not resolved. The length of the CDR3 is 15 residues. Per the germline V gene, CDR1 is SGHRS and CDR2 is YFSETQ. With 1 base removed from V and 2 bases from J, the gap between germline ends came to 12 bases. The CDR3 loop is CASSLRSPANTEAFF. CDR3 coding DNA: TGCGCCAGCAGCTTGCGGAGTCCCGCTAACACTGAAGCTTTCTTT.

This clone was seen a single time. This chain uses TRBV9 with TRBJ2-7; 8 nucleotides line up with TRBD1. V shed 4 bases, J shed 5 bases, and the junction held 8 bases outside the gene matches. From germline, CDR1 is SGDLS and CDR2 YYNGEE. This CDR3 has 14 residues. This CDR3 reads CASSPRTGSHEQYF. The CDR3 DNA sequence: TGTGCCAGCAGCCCCCGGACAGGGAGCCACGAGCAGTACTTC. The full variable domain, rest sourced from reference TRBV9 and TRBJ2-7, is DSGVTQTPKHLITATGQRVTLRCSPRSGDLSVYWYQQSLDQGLQFLIQYYNGEERAKGNILERFSAQQFPDLHSELNLSSLELGDSALYFCASSPRTGSHEQYFGPGTRLTVT.

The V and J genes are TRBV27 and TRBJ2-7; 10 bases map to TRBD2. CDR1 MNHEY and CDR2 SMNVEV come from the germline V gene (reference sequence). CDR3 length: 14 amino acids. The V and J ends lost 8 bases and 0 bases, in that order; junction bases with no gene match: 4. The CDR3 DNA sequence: TGTGCCAGCCGAGGACTAGCGGTCTCCTACGAGCAGTACTTC. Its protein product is CASRGLAVSYEQYF.

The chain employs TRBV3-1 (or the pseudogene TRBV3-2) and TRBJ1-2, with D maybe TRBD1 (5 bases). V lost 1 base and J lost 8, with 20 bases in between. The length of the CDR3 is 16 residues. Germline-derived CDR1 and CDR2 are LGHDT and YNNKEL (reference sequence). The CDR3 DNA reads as TGTGCCAGCAGCCAAGTCCTAGCGTCGGTGGGGGGAGGCTACACCTTC. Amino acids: CASSQVLASVGGGYTF.

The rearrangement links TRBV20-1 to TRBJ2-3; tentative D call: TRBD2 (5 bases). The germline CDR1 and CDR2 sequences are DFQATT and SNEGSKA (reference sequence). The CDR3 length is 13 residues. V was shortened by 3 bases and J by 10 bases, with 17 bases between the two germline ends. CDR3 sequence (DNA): TGCAGTGCTAGTTCTTCGTCGGCGGGTGCGCAGTATTTT. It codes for CSASSSSAGAQYF.

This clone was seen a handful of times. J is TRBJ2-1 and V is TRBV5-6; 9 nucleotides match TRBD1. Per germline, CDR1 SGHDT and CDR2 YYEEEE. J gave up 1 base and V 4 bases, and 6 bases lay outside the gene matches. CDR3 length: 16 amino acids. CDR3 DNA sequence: TGTGCCAGCAGCCTGGACAGGGGAGAATCCTACAATGAGCAGTTCTTC. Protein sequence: CASSLDRGESYNEQFF.

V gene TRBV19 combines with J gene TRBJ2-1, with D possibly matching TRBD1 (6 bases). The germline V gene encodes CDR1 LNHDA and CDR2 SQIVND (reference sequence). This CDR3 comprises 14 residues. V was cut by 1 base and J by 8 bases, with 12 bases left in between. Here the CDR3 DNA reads TGTGCCAGTAGTATAGCCCAGGGGCCCTATGAGCAGTTCTTC. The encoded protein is CASSIAQGPYEQFF.

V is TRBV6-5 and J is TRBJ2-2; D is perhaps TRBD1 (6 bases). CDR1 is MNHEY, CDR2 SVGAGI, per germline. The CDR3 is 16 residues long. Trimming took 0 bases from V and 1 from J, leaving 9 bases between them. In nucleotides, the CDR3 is TGTGCCAGCAGTTACTCAGACAGGTGGAACACCGGGGAGCTGTTTTTT. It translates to CASSYSDRWNTGELFF.

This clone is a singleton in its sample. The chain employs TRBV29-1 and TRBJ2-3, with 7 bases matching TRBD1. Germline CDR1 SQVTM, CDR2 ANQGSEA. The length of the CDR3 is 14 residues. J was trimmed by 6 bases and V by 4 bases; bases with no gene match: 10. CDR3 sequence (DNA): TGCAGCGTTGCCCGGTACAGGGGCAGCGATACGCAGTATTTT. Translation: CSVARYRGSDTQYF.

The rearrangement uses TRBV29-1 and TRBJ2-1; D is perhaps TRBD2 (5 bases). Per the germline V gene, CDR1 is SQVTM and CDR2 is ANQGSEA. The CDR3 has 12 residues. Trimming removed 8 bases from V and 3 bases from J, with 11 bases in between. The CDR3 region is CSLGLIYNEQFF. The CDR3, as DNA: TGCAGCTTAGGACTGATCTACAATGAGCAGTTCTTC.

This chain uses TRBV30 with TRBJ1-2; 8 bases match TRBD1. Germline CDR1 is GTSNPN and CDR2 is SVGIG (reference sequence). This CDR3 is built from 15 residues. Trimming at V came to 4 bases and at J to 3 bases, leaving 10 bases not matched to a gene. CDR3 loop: CAWTRFSTGDYGYTF. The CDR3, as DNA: TGTGCCTGGACCCGATTCTCGACAGGGGACTATGGCTACACCTTC. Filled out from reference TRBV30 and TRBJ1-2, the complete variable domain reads SQTIHQWPATLVQPVGSPLSLECTVEGTSNPNLYWYRQAAGRGLQLLFYSVGIGQISSEVPQNLSASRPQDRQFILSSKKLLLSDSGFYLCAWTRFSTGDYGYTFGSGTRLTVV.

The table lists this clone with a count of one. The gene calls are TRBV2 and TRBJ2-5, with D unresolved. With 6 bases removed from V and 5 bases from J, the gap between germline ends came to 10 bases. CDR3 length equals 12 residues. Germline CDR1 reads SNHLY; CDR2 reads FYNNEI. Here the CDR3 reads CASRLVGETQYF. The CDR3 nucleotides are TGTGCCAGCAGGCTAGTCGGGGAGACCCAGTACTTC.

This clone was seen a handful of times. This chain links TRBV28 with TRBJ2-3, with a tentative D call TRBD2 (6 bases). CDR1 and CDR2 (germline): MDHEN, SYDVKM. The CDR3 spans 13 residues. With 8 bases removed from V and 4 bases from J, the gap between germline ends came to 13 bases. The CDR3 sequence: CASLQWGADTQYF. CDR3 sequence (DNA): TGTGCCAGCCTCCAGTGGGGGGCAGATACGCAGTATTTT.